This passage covers 9 T cell receptor beta chains from one sample sequenced in a study of CD8 T cells in ankylosing spondylitis. Study-wide results and caveats: Characteristic of ankylosing spondylitis blood, it appeared, was a TCR beta motif comprising several highly homologous variants.

Each CDR3 protein gets one entry after TCRdb re-called the 5' RACE reads with MiXCR. The sample includes 700,000 or so distinct CDR3 sequences, about 20% of them seen just once. For these receptors, no antigen is known. Sequencing input: blood, either unsorted or a sorted T cell fraction (not recorded which). These receptors all stem from a male donor with ankylosing spondylitis.

This clonotype was found a few times. V gene TRBV30 combines with J gene TRBJ2-2; 7 bases are shared with TRBD2. There are 14 residues in the CDR3. In germline, CDR1 is GTSNPN, CDR2 SVGIG (reference sequence). After removal of 8 bases from V and 3 bases from J, the junction contained 9 bases not matched to a gene. The CDR3 reads CAATPAGYTGELFF. CDR3 nucleotides: TGTGCCGCGACCCCAGCGGGGTACACCGGGGAGCTGTTTTTT. The whole variable domain, filled in from reference TRBV30 and TRBJ2-2, reads SQTIHQWPATLVQPVGSPLSLECTVEGTSNPNLYWYRQAAGRGLQLLFYSVGIGQISSEVPQNLSASRPQDRQFILSSKKLLLSDSGFYLCAATPAGYTGELFFGEGSRLTVL.

This clonotype has just one count. The chain links TRBV11-2 to TRBJ2-5, with 12 bases identical to TRBD1. Germline CDR1 is SGHAT and CDR2 is FQNNGV. Losses at the gene ends were 5 bases for V and 5 bases for J; bases not matched to a gene: 9. This CDR3 spans 16 amino acids. CDR3 nucleotides: TGTGCCAGCAGCGCCCAATCGGGACAGGGGGCTGAGACCCAGTACTTC. It encodes CASSAQSGQGAETQYF.

The gene calls are TRBV7-9 and TRBJ2-7; the D call may be TRBD1 or TRBD2 (5 bases each). V was clipped by 4 bases and J by 2 bases, with 15 bases between them. There are 15 residues in the CDR3. Germline lookup yields CDR1 SEHNR and CDR2 FQNEAQ (reference sequence). CDR3 nucleotide sequence: TGTGCCAGCAGCTCTACAGGACGAGGGACCTACGAGCAGTACTTC. Translated, it gives CASSSTGRGTYEQYF.

The chain links TRBV3-1 to TRBJ2-7; TRBD2 matches at 9 bases. The CDR3 runs to 17 residues. Germline values: CDR1 LGHDT, CDR2 YNNKEL (reference sequence). The J segment lost 2 bases and the V segment lost 0 bases, leaving 8 bases of the junction unmatched. The CDR3 coding sequence is TGTGCCAGCAGCCAAGAGGGACTAGCAGCGGGGACCTACGAGCAGTACTTC. Protein product: CASSQEGLAAGTYEQYF.

This clonotype was detected a few times. This chain uses TRBV29-1 with TRBJ2-7; 11 bases match TRBD1. The germline CDR1 and CDR2 sequences are SQVTM and ANQGSEA. This CDR3 is 12 amino acids long. The DNA for the CDR3 is TGCAGACCGGGACAGGGGGTTTACGAGCAGTACTTC. Amino acid sequence: CRPGQGVYEQYF.

This clonotype has a handful of counts. The chain joins TRBV29-1 to TRBJ2-7; D tentatively reads TRBD1 or TRBD2 (5 bases each). Trimming removed 7 bases at V and 2 bases at J, with 9 bases between. The CDR3 spans 11 residues. The germline V gene has CDR1 SQVTM and CDR2 ANQGSEA. The CDR3, as DNA: TGCAGCGCCGGGGCCACCTACGAGCAGTACTTC. Protein: CSAGATYEQYF.

This clonotype was observed a handful of times. The genes are TRBV19 and TRBJ2-7; 7 bases are shared with TRBD1. The V segment lost 3 bases and the J segment 4 bases; nucleotides outside the gene matches: 6. Per germline, CDR1 LNHDA and CDR2 SQIVND (reference sequence). This CDR3 is built from 14 residues. CDR3 bases: TGTGCCAGTAGTATCCCGGGACAGAGATACGAGCAGTACTTC. It codes for CASSIPGQRYEQYF. Variable domain in full (rest from reference TRBV19 and TRBJ2-7): DGGITQSPKYLFRKEGQNVTLSCEQNLNHDAMYWYRQDPGQGLRLIYYSQIVNDFQKGDIAEGYSVSREKKESFPLTVTSAQKNPTAFYLCASSIPGQRYEQYFGPGTRLTVT.

The chain uses TRBV7-2 and TRBJ2-1, with 7 bases matching TRBD1. CDR1 is SGHTA and CDR2 is FQGNSA in the germline V gene. V shed 1 base and J 15 bases; nucleotides not matched to a gene: 15. The CDR3 is made up of 15 amino acids. CDR3 DNA sequence: TGTGCCAGCAGCTTAGTTGGTGGACAGGTGGCCCAGGGGTTCTTC. Protein: CASSLVGGQVAQGFF.

This clonotype was seen a handful of times. The chain has TRBV5-4 and TRBJ1-1; weak D call: TRBD1 (6 bases). Trimming removed 2 bases from V and 0 bases from J, with 17 bases in between. The V gene's germline CDR1 is SGHNT and CDR2 YYREEE (reference sequence). This CDR3 is 17 amino acids long. The CDR3 nucleotides are TGTGCCAGCAGCTTACGGGGGCGCCCCGATTTGAACACTGAAGCTTTCTTT. Its translation: CASSLRGRPDLNTEAFF.